Presented here are 15 T cell receptor beta chains from one specimen sequenced in a study of CD8+ T cells in alopecia areata. RNA was isolated and reverse transcribed to cDNA, the sequencing template. The method was immunoSEQ multiplex PCR; TCRdb's version includes in-frame clones alone and lacks a portion of them. The sample has 150,000 to 200,000 clones, 59% seen once. Sequencing used CD4+ T cells sorted from blood, obtained at week 0. The receptor set was obtained from a human donor with alopecia areata.

This clone was counted a few times. The chain recombines TRBV27 with TRBJ1-6; maybe TRBD1 (5 bases). Germline assignment: CDR1 MNHEY and CDR2 SMNVEV (reference sequence). With 8 bases removed from V and 7 bases from J, the gap between germline ends came to 18 bases. This CDR3 has 15 residues. The CDR3 DNA reads as TGTGCCAGCGGACCATGGGACCGAGGGAATTCACCCCTCCACTTT. Encoded protein: CASGPWDRGNSPLHF.

This rearrangement joins TRBV30 to TRBJ2-5, with D uncertain. This CDR3 is 16 amino acids long. V lost 3 bases and J lost 2, with 19 bases in between. The germline V gene encodes CDR1 GTSNPN and CDR2 SVGIG (reference sequence). The CDR3 protein is CAWRGRPSESQETQYF. DNA for the CDR3: TGTGCCTGGAGGGGCAGGCCCTCTGAATCACAAGAGACCCAGTACTTC.

The chain combines TRBV30 with TRBJ1-6; possibly TRBD1 for D (6 bases). Germline lookup yields CDR1 GTSNPN and CDR2 SVGIG (reference sequence). Trimming took off 5 bases at V and 9 bases at J, with 14 bases between the two ends. There are 13 residues in the CDR3. As DNA, the CDR3 is TGTGCCTGGGAGCGCGGGGGCGGTTCACCCCTCCACTTT. Amino acid sequence: CAWERGGGSPLHF.

The chain carries TRBV30 and TRBJ1-1; 8 positions match TRBD1. The V gene's germline CDR1 is GTSNPN and CDR2 SVGIG (reference sequence). This CDR3 comprises 14 residues. Trimming cost V 2 bases and J 4 bases; bases outside gene matches: 6. The CDR3 coding sequence is TGTGCCTGGAGTACAGGACAGGGAGGCACTGAAGCTTTCTTT. As protein: CAWSTGQGGTEAFF.

In this sample, this clone turned up a few times. The chain employs TRBV6-1 and TRBJ1-1; no reliable D call. V was shortened by 3 bases and J by 9 bases, with 5 bases between the two germline ends. This CDR3 spans 10 amino acids. CDR1 and CDR2 (germline): MNHNS, SASEGT. In DNA form, the CDR3 reads TGTGCCAGCAGTGACAGGAAAGCTTTCTTT. Its translation: CASSDRKAFF.

J is TRBJ1-5 and V is TRBV6-5; 9 nucleotides match TRBD1. The CDR3 length is 13 residues. The ends lost 6 bases at V and 7 bases at J; junction bases unmatched: 4. Germline V lookup: CDR1 MNHEY, CDR2 SVGAGI. CDR3 residues: CASRQGARQPQHF. CDR3 DNA: TGTGCCAGCAGACAGGGGGCTCGGCAGCCCCAGCATTTT.

The chain recombines TRBV6-5 with TRBJ1-2; D unresolved. V gave up 8 bases and J gave up 6 bases, with 10 bases separating them. Per germline, CDR1 MNHEY and CDR2 SVGAGI. The CDR3 length is 11 residues. Here the CDR3 reads CASSSTDGYTF. As DNA, the CDR3 is TGTGCCAGCTCCTCCACCGATGGCTACACCTTC.

This clone was seen a single time. The genes are TRBV19 and TRBJ2-1; possibly TRBD1 for D (7 bases). Germline V CDR1 and CDR2: LNHDA, SQIVND (reference sequence). Between the trimmed V and J ends, which lost 4 bases and 3 bases, there was a span of 10 bases. The CDR3 covers 14 residues. DNA of the CDR3: TGTGCCAGTAGTACGGGGGACAGCTACAATGAGCAGTTCTTC. Its protein is CASSTGDSYNEQFF.

This rearrangement joins TRBV4-2 to TRBJ2-7, with a weak D call TRBD1 (6 bases). V dropped 0 bases and J dropped 9 bases, with 12 bases sitting between them. The V gene's germline CDR1 is LGHNA and CDR2 YNFKEQ. The CDR3 contains 13 residues. The CDR3 loop reads CASSQDGRGLQYF. CDR3 sequence (DNA): TGTGCCAGCAGCCAAGACGGAAGGGGGTTGCAGTACTTC.

This clone was observed a few times. The chain links TRBV18 to TRBJ2-3, with D hard to call. This CDR3 spans 15 amino acids. Trimming removed 0 bases from V and 2 bases from J, with 9 bases in between. Germline lookup yields CDR1 KGHSH and CDR2 LQKENI. In DNA form, the CDR3 reads TGTGCCAGCTCACCACCGGGCAGGTCCACAGATACGCAGTATTTT. It encodes CASSPPGRSTDTQYF. The complete variable domain, with remaining parts taken from reference TRBV18 and TRBJ2-3, reads NAGVMQNPRHLVRRRGQEARLRCSPMKGHSHVYWYRQLPEEGLKFMVYLQKENIIDESGMPKERFSAEFPKEGPSILRIQQVVRGDSAAYFCASSPPGRSTDTQYFGPGTRLTVL.

The V call is TRBV7-2, the J call TRBJ1-1, with D unresolved. This CDR3 is 13 amino acids long. The V end was cut by 1 base, the J end by 7 bases, with 10 bases between. Germline lookup yields CDR1 SGHTA and CDR2 FQGNSA. The CDR3 reads CASSLVGTSEAFF. As DNA, the CDR3 is TGTGCCAGCAGCTTAGTAGGTACGAGTGAAGCTTTCTTT.

This sequence joins TRBV29-1 and TRBJ1-5; TRBD1 agrees at 7 bases. From germline, CDR1 is SQVTM and CDR2 ANQGSEA. The CDR3 loop spans 13 amino acids. V trimming: 5 bases; J trimming: 6 bases; junction bases outside the gene matches: 7. CDR3 residues: CSVTGAPGQPQHF. As DNA, the CDR3 is TGCAGCGTTACAGGGGCCCCGGGTCAGCCCCAGCATTTT.

This chain joins TRBV30 and TRBJ2-6, with unresolved D. Trimming shortened V by 2 bases and J by 0 bases, and 8 bases separated the two germline ends. Germline V gives CDR1 GTSNPN, CDR2 SVGIG (reference sequence). The CDR3 sequence is 15 residues long. CDR3 amino acids: CAWSPPGSGANVLTF. For the CDR3, the DNA is TGTGCCTGGAGTCCCCCCGGCTCTGGGGCCAACGTCCTGACTTTC. Based on the CDR3 plus reference TRBV30 and TRBJ2-6, the full variable domain is SQTIHQWPATLVQPVGSPLSLECTVEGTSNPNLYWYRQAAGRGLQLLFYSVGIGQISSEVPQNLSASRPQDRQFILSSKKLLLSDSGFYLCAWSPPGSGANVLTFGAGSRLTVL.

V and J are TRBV7-9 and TRBJ2-1, with D perhaps being TRBD1 or TRBD2 (5 bases each). The germline V gene encodes CDR1 SEHNR and CDR2 FQNEAQ (reference sequence). V lost 8 bases and J lost 7, with 12 bases in between. The CDR3 contains 12 residues. The CDR3 is CASAFEGNEQFF. The CDR3 DNA follows: TGTGCCAGCGCCTTCGAGGGGAATGAGCAGTTCTTC.

The chain employs TRBV5-1 and TRBJ1-2; D call uncertain. This CDR3 has 12 amino acids. CDR1 and CDR2 from the germline V gene are SGHRS and YFSETQ. V lost 3 bases and J lost 8, with 11 bases in between. In DNA, the CDR3 is TGCGCCAGCAGCTCGGGCACGTCGGGCTACACCTTC. It encodes CASSSGTSGYTF.